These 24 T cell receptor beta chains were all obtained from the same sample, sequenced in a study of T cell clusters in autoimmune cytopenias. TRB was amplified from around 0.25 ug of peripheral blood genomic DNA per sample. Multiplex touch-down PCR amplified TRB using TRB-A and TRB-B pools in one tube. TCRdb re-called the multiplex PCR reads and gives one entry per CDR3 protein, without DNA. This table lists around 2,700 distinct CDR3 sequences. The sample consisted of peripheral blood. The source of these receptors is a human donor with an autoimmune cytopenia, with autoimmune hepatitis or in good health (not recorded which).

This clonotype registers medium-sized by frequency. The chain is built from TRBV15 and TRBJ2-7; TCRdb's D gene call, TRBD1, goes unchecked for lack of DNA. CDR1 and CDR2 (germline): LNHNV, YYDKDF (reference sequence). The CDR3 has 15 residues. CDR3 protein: CATSRVVGVAYEQYF.

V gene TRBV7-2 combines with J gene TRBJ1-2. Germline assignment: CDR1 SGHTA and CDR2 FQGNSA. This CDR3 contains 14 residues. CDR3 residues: CASSLRSVHYGYTF.

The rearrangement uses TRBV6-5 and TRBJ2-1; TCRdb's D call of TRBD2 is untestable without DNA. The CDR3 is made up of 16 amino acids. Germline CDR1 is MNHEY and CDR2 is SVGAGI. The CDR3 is CASSGVAGGWPNEQFF.

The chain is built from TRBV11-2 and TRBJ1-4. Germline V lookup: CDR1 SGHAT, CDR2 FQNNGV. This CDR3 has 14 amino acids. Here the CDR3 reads CASSSPRLPGVLFF.

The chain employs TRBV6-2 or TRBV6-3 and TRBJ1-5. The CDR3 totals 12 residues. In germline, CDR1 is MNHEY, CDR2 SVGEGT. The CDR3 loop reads CARSARGQPQHF.

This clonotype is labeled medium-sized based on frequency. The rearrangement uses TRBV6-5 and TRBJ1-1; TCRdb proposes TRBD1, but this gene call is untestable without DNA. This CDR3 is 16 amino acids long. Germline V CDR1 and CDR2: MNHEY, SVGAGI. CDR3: CASSQSFPGKLTEAFF.

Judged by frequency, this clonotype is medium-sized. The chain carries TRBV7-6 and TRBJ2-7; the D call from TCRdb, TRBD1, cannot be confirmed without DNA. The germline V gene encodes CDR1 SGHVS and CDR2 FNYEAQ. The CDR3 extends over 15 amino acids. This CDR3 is CASSLATGANYEQYF. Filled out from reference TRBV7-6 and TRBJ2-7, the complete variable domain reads GAGVSQSPRYKVTKRGQDVALRCDPISGHVSLYWYRQALGQGPEFLTYFNYEAQQDKSGLPNDRFSAERPEGSISTLTIQRTEQRDSAMYRCASSLATGANYEQYFGPGTRLTVT.

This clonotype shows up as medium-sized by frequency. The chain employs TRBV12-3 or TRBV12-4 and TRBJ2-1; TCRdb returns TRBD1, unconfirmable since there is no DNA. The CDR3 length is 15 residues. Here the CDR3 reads CASSLEQGAYNEQFF.

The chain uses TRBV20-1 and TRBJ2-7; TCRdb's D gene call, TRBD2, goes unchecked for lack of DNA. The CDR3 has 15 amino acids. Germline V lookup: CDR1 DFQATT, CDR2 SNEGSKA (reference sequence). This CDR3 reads CSARPQTTTLYEQYF.

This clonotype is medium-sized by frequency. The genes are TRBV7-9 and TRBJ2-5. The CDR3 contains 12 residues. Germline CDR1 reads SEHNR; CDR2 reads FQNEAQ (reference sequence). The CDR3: CASSGRAETQYF.

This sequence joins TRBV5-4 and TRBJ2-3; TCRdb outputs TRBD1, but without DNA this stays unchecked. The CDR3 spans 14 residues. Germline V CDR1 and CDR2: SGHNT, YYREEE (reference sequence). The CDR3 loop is CASSLVQGKDTQYF.

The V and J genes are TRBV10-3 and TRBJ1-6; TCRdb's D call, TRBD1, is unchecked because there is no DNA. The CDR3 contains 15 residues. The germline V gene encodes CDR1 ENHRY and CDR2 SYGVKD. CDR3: CAISEPGQGNSPLHF.

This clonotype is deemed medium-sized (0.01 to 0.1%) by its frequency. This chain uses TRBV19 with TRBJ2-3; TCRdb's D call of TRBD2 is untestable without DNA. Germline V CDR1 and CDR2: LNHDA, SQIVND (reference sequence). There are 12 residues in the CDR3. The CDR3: CATKTLADTQYF.

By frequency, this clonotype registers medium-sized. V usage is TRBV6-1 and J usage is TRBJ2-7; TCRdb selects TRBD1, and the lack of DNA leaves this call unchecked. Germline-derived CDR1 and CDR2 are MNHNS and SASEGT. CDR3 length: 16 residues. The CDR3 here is CASTPRVGQGPVEQYF.

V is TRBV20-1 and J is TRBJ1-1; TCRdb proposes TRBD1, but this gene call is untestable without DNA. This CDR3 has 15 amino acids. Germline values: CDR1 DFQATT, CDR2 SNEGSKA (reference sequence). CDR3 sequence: CSARSGRGSGTEAFF.

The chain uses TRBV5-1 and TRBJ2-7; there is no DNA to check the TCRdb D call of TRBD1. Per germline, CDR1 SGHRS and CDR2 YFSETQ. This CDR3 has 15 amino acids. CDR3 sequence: CASSFRVMGPGEQYF.

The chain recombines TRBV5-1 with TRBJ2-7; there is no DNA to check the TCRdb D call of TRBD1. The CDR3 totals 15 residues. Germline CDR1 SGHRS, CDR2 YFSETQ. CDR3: CASSLAWDGLGEQYF.

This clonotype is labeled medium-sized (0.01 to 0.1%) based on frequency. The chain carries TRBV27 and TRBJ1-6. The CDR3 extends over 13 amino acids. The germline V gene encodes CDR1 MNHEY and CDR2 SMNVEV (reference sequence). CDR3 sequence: CASSLSRNSPLHF.

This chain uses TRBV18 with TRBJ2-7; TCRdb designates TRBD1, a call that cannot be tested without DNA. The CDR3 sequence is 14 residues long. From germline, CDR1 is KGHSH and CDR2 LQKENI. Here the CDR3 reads CASSDYGGSYEQYF. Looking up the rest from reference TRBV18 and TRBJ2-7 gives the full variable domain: NAGVMQNPRHLVRRRGQEARLRCSPMKGHSHVYWYRQLPEEGLKFMVYLQKENIIDESGMPKERFSAEFPKEGPSILRIQQVVRGDSAAYFCASSDYGGSYEQYFGPGTRLTVT.

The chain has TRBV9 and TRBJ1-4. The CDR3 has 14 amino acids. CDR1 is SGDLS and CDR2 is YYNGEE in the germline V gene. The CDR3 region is CASSVALTNEKLFF.

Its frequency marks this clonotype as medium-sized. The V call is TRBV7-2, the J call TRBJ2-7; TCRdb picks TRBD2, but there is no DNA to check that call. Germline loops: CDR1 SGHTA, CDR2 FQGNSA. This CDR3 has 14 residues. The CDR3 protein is CASSLATSGYEQYF.

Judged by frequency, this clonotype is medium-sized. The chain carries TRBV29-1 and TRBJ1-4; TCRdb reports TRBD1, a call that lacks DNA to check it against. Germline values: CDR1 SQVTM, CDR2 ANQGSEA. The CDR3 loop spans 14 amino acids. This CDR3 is CSAQGGATNEKLFF.

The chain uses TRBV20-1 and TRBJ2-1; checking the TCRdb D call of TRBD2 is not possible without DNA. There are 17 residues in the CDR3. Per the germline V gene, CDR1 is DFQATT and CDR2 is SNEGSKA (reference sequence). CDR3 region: CSARKPGLAGVYNEQFF.

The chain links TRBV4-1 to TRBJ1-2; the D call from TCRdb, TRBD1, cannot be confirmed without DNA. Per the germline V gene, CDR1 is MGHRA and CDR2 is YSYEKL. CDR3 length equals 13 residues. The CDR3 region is CASSQGGFYGYTF.